The T cell receptor beta chain described here comes from a study of T-cell memory formation after mild COVID-19. Study-level results: CD4/CD8 balance characterized clones contracting day 15 to 85, and CD4+ skew characterized later expanders.

The CDR3 loop spans 14 amino acids. After removal of 3 bases from V and 3 bases from J, the junction contained 7 bases not matched to a gene. The V gene's germline CDR1 is DFQATT and CDR2 SNEGSKA (reference sequence). This clonotype has a count of ten or more. The target antigen is unknown. 5'RACE primed from the constant segment yielded TCR alpha and TCR beta cDNA libraries bearing sample barcodes and UMIs. One entry per CDR3 protein, called by TCRdb with MiXCR from the 5' RACE reads. The sample comprises fewer than 250,000 distinct CDR3 sequences, 15% of which are singletons, and around 2% rests with the top ten.

This TCR derives from an adult woman who had mild COVID-19 (a few samples of this study predate the infection). Cell type and time point are not known. Source material: PBMCs or a T cell subset sorted from them (not recorded which). The chain carries TRBV20-1 and TRBJ2-7; 8 bases line up with TRBD1. The CDR3 sequence: CSASKSGGNYEQYF. The CDR3 nucleotides read TGCAGTGCTAGTAAGTCAGGGGGCAACTACGAGCAGTACTTC.